This TCR beta chain was retrieved from a study of shared clonotypes between healthy human individuals. Points from the study as a whole: The authors sampled blood alone, and tissue repertoires likely differ.

As handled by the study authors: Filtering differed since immunoSEQ provided only junctions, with no quality scores. The method was immunoSEQ multiplex PCR; TCRdb's version includes in-frame clones alone and lacks a portion of them. V, J and clone size are those of that table, while D and trimming were read from the DNA. The sample carries roughly 2.6 million clones, approximately 90% recorded once. Donors were healthy HIV-negative adults without recent acute infections or vaccinations. About this clone itself: The antigen is undetermined.

This TCR was sampled from a man younger than 30 in good health. Sequencing used naive CD4+ T cells sorted from blood. The subset is: CD45RA+ positively selected.

This chain's CDR3 is CASSLPTANMNTEAFF. For the CDR3, the DNA is TGTGCCAGCAGCTTACCGACAGCTAACATGAACACTGAAGCTTTCTTT. This chain joins TRBV7-9 and TRBJ1-1; perhaps TRBD1 as D (5 bases). Germline V gene data show CDR1 as SEHNR and CDR2 as FQNEAQ (reference sequence). The CDR3 contains 16 residues. V gave up 2 bases and J gave up 0 bases, with 13 bases separating them.